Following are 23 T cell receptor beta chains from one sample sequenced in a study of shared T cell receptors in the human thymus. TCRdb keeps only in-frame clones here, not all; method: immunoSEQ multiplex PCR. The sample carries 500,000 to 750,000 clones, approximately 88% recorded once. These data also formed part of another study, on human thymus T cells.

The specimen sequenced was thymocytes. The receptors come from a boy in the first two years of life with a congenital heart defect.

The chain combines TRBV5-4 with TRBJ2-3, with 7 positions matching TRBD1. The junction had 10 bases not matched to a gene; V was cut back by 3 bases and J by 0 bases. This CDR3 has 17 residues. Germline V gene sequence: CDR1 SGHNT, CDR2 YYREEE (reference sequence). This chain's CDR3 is CASSWRSGTASTDTQYF. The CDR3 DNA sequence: TGTGCCAGCAGCTGGAGATCCGGGACAGCTAGCACAGATACGCAGTATTTT. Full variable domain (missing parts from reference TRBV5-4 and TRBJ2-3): ETGVTQSPTHLIKTRGQQVTLRCSSQSGHNTVSWYQQALGQGPQFIFQYYREEENGRGNFPPRFSGLQFPNYSSELNVNALELDDSALYLCASSWRSGTASTDTQYFGPGTRLTVL.

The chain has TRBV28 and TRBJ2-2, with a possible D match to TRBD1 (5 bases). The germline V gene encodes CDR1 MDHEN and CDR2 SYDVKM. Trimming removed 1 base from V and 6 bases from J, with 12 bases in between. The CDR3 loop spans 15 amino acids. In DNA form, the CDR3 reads TGTGCCAGCAGTTTATCTTCACAGGAGTCCGGGGAGCTGTTTTTT. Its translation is CASSLSSQESGELFF.

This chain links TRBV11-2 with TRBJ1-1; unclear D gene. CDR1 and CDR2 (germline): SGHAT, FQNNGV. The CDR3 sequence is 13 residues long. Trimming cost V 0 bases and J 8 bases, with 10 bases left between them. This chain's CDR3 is CASSLDPRREAFF. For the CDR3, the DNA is TGTGCCAGCAGCTTAGACCCCAGAAGAGAAGCTTTCTTT.

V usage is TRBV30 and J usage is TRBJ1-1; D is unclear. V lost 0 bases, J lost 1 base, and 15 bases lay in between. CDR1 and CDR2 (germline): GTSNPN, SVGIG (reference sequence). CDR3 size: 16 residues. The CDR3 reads CAWSVRGQPKNTEAFF. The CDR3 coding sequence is TGTGCCTGGAGTGTACGAGGGCAGCCCAAGAACACTGAAGCTTTCTTT.

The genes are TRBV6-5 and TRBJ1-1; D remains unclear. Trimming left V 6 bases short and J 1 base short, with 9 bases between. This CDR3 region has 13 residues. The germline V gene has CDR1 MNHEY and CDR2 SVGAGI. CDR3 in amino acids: CASRATGNTEAFF. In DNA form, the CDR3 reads TGTGCCAGCAGAGCGACGGGGAACACTGAAGCTTTCTTT.

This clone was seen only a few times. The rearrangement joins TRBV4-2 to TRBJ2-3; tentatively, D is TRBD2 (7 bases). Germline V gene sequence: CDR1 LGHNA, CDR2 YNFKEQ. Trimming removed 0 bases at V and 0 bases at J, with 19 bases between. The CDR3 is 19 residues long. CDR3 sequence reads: CASSQEGGGMGESTDTQYF. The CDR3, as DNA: TGTGCCAGCAGCCAAGAGGGAGGGGGAATGGGGGAGAGCACAGATACGCAGTATTTT.

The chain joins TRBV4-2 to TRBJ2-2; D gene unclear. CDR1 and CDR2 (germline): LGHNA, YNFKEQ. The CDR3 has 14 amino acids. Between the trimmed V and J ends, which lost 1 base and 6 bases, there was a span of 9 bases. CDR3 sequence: CASSQGPGSGELFF. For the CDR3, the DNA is TGTGCCAGCAGCCAAGGCCCGGGTTCCGGGGAGCTGTTTTTT.

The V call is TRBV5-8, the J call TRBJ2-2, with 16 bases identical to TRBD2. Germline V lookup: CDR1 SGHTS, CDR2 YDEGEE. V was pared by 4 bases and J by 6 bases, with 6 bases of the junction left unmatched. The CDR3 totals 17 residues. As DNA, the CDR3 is TGTGCCAGCAGCCCGGGACTAGCGGGAGGGCCCCCCGGGGAGCTGTTTTTT. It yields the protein CASSPGLAGGPPGELFF.

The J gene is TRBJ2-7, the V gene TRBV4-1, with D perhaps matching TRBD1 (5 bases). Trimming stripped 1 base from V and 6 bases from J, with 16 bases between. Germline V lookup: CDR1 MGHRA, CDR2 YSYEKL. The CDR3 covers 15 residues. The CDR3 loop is CASSQGDLFRGEQYF. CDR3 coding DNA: TGCGCCAGCAGCCAAGGAGACCTGTTTAGGGGCGAGCAGTACTTC.

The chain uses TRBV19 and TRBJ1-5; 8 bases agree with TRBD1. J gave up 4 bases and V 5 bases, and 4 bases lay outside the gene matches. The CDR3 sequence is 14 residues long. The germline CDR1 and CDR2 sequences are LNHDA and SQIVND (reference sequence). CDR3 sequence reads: CASSGQGGNQPQHF. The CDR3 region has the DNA TGTGCCAGTAGTGGACAGGGTGGTAATCAGCCCCAGCATTTT.

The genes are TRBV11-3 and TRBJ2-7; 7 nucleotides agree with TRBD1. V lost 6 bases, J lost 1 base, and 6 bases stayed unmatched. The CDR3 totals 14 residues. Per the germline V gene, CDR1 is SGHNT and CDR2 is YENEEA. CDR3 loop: CASSNRDSSYEQYF. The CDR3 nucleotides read TGTGCCAGCAGTAACCGGGACAGTTCCTACGAGCAGTACTTC.

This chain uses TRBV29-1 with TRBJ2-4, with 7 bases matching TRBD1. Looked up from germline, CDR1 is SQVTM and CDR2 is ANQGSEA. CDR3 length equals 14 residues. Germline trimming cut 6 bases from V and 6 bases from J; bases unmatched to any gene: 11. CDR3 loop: CSVATGAKGNIQYF. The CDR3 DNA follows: TGCAGCGTCGCAACAGGGGCGAAGGGAAACATTCAGTACTTC.

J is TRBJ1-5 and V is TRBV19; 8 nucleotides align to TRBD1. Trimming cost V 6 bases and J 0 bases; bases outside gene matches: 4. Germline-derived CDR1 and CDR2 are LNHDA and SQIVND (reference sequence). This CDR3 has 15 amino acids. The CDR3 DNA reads TGTGCCAGTAGATGGACAGGGAATAGCAATCAGCCCCAGCATTTT. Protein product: CASRWTGNSNQPQHF.

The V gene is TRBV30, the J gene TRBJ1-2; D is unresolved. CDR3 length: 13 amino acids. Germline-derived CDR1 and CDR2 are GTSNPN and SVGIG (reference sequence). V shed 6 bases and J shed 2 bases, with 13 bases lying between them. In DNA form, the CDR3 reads TGTGCCTGCCGGGAAGTTTGCAACTATGGCTACACCTTC. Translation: CACREVCNYGYTF. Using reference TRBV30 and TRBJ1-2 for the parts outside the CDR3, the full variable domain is SQTIHQWPATLVQPVGSPLSLECTVEGTSNPNLYWYRQAAGRGLQLLFYSVGIGQISSEVPQNLSASRPQDRQFILSSKKLLLSDSGFYLCACREVCNYGYTFGSGTRLTVV.

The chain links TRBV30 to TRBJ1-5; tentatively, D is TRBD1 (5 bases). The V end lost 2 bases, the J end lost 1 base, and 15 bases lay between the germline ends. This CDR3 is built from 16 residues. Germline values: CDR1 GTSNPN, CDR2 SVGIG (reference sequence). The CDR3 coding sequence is TGTGCCTGGAGTAGCTGGGGGGGTTTAAGCAATCAGCCCCAGCATTTT. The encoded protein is CAWSSWGGLSNQPQHF.

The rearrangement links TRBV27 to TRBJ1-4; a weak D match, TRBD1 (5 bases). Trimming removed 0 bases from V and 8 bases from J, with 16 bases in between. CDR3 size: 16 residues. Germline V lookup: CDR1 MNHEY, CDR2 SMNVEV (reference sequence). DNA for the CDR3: TGTGCCAGCAGTTTATCGGTCCGGGGCGCGGGGGAAAAACTGTTTTTT. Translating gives CASSLSVRGAGEKLFF.

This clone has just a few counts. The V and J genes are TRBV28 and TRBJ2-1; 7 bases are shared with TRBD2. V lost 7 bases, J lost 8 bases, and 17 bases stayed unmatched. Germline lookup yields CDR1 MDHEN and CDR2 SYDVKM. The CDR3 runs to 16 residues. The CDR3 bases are TGTGCCAGCACCAAAGCGGGATCCATCCTCGGCGATGAGCAGTTCTTC. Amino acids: CASTKAGSILGDEQFF.

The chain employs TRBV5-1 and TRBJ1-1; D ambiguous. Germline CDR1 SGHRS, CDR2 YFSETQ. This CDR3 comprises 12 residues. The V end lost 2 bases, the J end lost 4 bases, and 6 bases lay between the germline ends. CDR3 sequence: CASSFRGTEAFF. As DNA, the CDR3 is TGCGCCAGCAGCTTTCGGGGCACTGAAGCTTTCTTT.

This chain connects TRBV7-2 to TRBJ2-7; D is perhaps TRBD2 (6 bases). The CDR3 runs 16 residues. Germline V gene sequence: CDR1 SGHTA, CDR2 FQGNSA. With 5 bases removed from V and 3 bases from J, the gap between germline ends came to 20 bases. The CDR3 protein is CASSVNSGTPHYEQYF. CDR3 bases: TGTGCCAGCAGCGTGAATTCCGGGACTCCACACTACGAGCAGTACTTC. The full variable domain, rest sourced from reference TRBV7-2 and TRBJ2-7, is GAGVSQSPSNKVTEKGKDVELRCDPISGHTALYWYRQSLGQGLEFLIYFQGNSAPDKSGLPSDRFSAERTGGSVSTLTIQRTQQEDSAVYLCASSVNSGTPHYEQYFGPGTRLTVT.

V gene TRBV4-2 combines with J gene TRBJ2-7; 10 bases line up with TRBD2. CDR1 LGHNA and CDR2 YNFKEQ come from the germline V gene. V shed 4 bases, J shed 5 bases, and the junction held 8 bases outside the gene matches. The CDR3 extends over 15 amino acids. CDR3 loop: CASSRSGRAFHEQYF. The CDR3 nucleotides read TGTGCCAGCAGCCGGAGCGGGAGGGCCTTCCACGAGCAGTACTTC.

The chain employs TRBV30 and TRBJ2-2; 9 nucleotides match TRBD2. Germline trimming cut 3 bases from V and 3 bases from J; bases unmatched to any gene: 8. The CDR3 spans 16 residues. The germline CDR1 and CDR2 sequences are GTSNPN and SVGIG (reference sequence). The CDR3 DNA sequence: TGTGCCTGGAGGATGGGACTAGCTGTCGACACCGGGGAGCTGTTTTTT. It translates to CAWRMGLAVDTGELFF.

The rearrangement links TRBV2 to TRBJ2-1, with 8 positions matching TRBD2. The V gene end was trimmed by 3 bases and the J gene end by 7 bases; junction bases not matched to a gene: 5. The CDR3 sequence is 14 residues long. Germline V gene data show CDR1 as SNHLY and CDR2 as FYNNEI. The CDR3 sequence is CASSDPGRGNEQFF. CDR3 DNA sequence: TGTGCCAGCAGTGATCCCGGGAGGGGGAATGAGCAGTTCTTC.

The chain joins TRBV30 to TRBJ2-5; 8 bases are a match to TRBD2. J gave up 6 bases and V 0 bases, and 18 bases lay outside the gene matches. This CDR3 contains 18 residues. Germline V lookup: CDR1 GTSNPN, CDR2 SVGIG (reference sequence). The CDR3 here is CAWSVLFRTGGPRKTQYF. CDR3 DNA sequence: TGTGCCTGGAGTGTACTGTTTAGGACGGGAGGGCCAAGGAAGACCCAGTACTTC.